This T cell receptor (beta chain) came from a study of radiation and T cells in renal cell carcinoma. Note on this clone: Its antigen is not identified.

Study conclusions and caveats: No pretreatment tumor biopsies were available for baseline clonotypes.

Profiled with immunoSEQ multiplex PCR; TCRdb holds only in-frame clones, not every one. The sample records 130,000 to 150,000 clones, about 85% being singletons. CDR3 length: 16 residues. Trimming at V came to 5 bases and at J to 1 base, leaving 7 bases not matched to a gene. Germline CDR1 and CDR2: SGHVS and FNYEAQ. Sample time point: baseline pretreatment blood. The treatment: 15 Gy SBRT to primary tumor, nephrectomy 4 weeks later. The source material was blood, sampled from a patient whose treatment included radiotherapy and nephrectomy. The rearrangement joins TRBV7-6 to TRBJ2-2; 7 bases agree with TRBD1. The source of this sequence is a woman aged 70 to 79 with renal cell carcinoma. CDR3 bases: TGTGCCAGCAGCAGACACCGGGACAGGAACACCGGGGAGCTGTTTTTT. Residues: CASSRHRDRNTGELFF. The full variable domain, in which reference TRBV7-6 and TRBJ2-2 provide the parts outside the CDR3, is GAGVSQSPRYKVTKRGQDVALRCDPISGHVSLYWYRQALGQGPEFLTYFNYEAQQDKSGLPNDRFSAERPEGSISTLTIQRTEQRDSAMYRCASSRHRDRNTGELFFGEGSRLTVL.